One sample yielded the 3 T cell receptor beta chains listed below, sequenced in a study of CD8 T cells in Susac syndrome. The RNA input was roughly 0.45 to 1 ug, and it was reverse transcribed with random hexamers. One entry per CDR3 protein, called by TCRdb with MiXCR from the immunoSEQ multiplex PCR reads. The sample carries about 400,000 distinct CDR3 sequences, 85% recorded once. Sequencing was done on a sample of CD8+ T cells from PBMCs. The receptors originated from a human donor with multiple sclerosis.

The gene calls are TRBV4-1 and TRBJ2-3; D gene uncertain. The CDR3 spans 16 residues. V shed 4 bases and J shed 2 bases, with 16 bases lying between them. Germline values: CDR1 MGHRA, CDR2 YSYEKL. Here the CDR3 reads CASSPQEATYTDTQYF. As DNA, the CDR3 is TGCGCCAGCAGCCCCCAAGAGGCGACTTACACAGATACGCAGTATTTT.

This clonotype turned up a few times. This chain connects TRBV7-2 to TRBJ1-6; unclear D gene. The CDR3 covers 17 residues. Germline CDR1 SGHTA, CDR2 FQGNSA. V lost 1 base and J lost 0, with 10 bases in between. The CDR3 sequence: CASSLGVPSSYNSPLHF. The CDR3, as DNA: TGTGCCAGCAGCTTAGGTGTACCGAGCTCCTATAATTCACCCCTCCACTTT.

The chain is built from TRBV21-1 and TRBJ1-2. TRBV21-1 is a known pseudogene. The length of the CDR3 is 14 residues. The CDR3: CASSKGRGLYGYTF. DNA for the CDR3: TGTGCCAGCAGCAAAGGAAGGGGACTCTATGGCTACACCTTC.